Listed below are T cell receptor beta chains from one sample, sequenced in a study of T cell repertoires in cytomegalovirus infection. TCRdb passed the reads through MiXCR, listing each CDR3 protein once. Found here are some 700,000 distinct CDR3 sequences, approximately 33% of them singletons; the top ten hold 18%. Their antigen targets remain unknown. Sequences were derived from cultured PBMCs, sampled from culture after CMV antigen stimulation. Receptors originate from a human donor in good health (CMV status not recorded). Some clones in this sample may be carry-over from other donors' samples. The conserved cysteine and the conserved F or W are not part of the CDR3 here.

V gene	CDR3 protein
TRBV4-3	ASSQLGGPDGQY
TRBV20-1	SATLAGLSYNEQF
TRBV27	ASSIRTSPSNGQF
TRBV18	ASSPLLMSSGNTIY
TRBV7-2	ASSLVSDFSYNEQF
TRBV12-3/TRBV12-4	ASSLDLNQPQH
TRBV7-8	ASSFRGQTEQF
TRBV29-1	SVDSWGQTYNEQF
TRBV29-1	SVGPTYEQY
TRBV20-1	SARVFGRGLQETQY
TRBV20-1	SARARGQSTDTQY
TRBV27	ASSRLVLRSTDTQY
TRBV7-6	ASSLGGTGTEAF
TRBV7-2	ASSSPGLAGPEQF
TRBV7-2	ASSPSSGGASYNEQF
TRBV11-1	ASSTGRDLNYEQY
TRBV6-1	ASMGGGNEQF
TRBV18	ASSPAGSTDTQY
TRBV7-2	ASSLLAGSYEQF
TRBV5-1	ASSTRDRSTDTQY
TRBV6-1	ASRRGEGNQPQH
TRBV11-2	ASSFPGQGQPQH
TRBV7-6	ASSLGRRASEQY
TRBV6-2/TRBV6-3	ASSYELARSTDTQY
TRBV28	ASRMTGGAMGGYT
TRBV5-5	ASSFADPNYGYT
TRBV11-1	ASSPRGGKADTQY
TRBV7-9	ASRTDRGNEKLF